This T cell receptor beta chain was captured in a study of cytomegalovirus exposure and HLA in healthy donors. Trimming shortened V by 2 bases and J by 0 bases, and 8 bases separated the two germline ends. The length of the CDR3 is 14 residues. Germline CDR1 is LNHDA and CDR2 is SQIVND (reference sequence). A few counts support this clone. The PCR ran on 60 Vbeta and 13 Jbeta primers. Data came from immunoSEQ multiplex PCR; TCRdb stores just in-frame clones and leaves some out. Of some 140,000 clones detected, approximately 78% appear once; the ten largest clones hold around 7.8%. The chain combines TRBV19 with TRBJ2-7; no firm D call. The source of this sequence is a woman in her forties or fifties in good health and CMV-seropositive. Sample: PBMCs. Here the CDR3 reads CASSITHSSYEQYF. In nucleotides, the CDR3 is TGTGCCAGTAGTATAACCCACAGCTCCTACGAGCAGTACTTC.